This T cell receptor beta chain was found in a study of cytomegalovirus exposure and HLA in healthy donors (TCRdb year 2017). Regarding the research as a whole: An earlier analysis of more than 550 of the donors reported over 250 Gb of sequence data and 95 million to 140 million unique TCR beta sequences obtained from approximately 180 million T cells. Among the roughly 400 genotyped donors, around 81% belonged to the genetic ancestry cluster associated with self-reported Caucasian donors. Among under 450 genotyped donors of the cohort, an average of roughly 240,000 unique TCR beta nucleotide sequences were sequenced per donor, roughly 20% of them non-productive. The study aimed to test whether signatures of past pathogen exposure could be identified by cataloging public T cell receptors. Class I and class II HLA loci were covered by the typing at four-digit resolution. All discovery cohort repertoires had been generated on a single sequencing platform. The number of donors typed differed by locus, with 629-630 for A, B, C, DRB1 and DQB1, over 500 for DQA1, under 610 for DPA1, and some 470 for DPB1. A later genetic analysis used genome-wide SNP genotypes for about 55% of the 666 donors, treating that subset as a discovery cohort. Roughly five DR-DQ haplotypes were treated as single units for association and clustering because of strong linkage in the cohort. Alongside the repertoire data, information on donor age, sex, ethnicity and CMV serostatus was compiled. Rather than drawing on any new phenotypic data, the later analysis identified candidate immune exposures from TCR beta sequences and the way those sequences occurred across donors. In addition to the first cohort of 650 to 750 subjects, a separate validation cohort of 130 or so different subjects was used. An earlier analysis of 587 of the donors used high-throughput TCR beta sequencing to judge whether each TCR beta V gene segment behaved as functional or pseudogenic. A later analysis re-analyzed previously published TCR beta repertoires from several hundred donors and added high-resolution HLA genotyping to study TCR occurrence patterns. The study combined high-throughput TCR immunosequencing, statistical association of individual TCRs with disease status, and machine learning to predict cytomegalovirus infection status. The study used immunosequencing to profile the T cell repertoires of under 700 subjects and linked those repertoires to cytomegalovirus serostatus. An early release covering roughly 640 HLA-typed donors comprised approximately 290 gigabases of sequencing data and some 79 million unique TCR sequences.

Study-level results and caveats: A further reported finding was that TCR beta sequences accurately predicted the HLA-A and HLA-B alleles for most subjects in the first cohort. Broadly in line with IMGT annotations, most TCR beta V segments showed up in productive rearrangements about 87% or about 30% of the time in an earlier analysis of several hundred of the donors. A cluster of highly shared sequence variants was judged likely to represent a technical artifact of the sequencing pipeline. The study gave a list of some 150 TCR beta chains associated with cytomegalovirus. An association between a missense DCLRE1C variant and V-gene and J-gene trimming of TCR beta chains was found in a later genetic analysis and replicated in an independent cohort. Only TCR beta chains were sequenced in this cohort, and the absence of alpha or paired-chain data limited detectable features. The earlier analysis of about 600 of the donors excluded around 17 rarely observed V segments, including chromosome 9 orphons, because counts were too low. Roughly uniform sequencing depth across donors was assumed in presence/absence analyses, although this assumption may not hold. In vitro tests confirmed that a few of the cytomegalovirus-associated TCR beta chains recognize cytomegalovirus antigens. A later analysis associated 15,000 to 20,000 TCR beta sequences with specific HLA alleles at a false discovery rate of 0.05. Most TCR sequences were seen in very few donors, while some public TCRs were found in many individuals. Correlated functional status among segregating V segments might reflect linkage disequilibrium, but an unknown experimental factor could not be ruled out. According to the authors, the approach could potentially be generalized to other disease states and immunological phenotypes. In a later genetic analysis, fewer N-insertions in productive TCRs were reported among donors in an Asian-associated ancestry cluster than the approximately 710-donor mean. Because HLA typing was missing for some donors at each locus, association tests included only the typed subset. Compared with equally common non-associated chains, HLA-associated TCR beta chains in a later analysis were more clonally expanded and had lower generation probabilities. For the cohort, immune exposure information was limited to CMV serostatus. Because the 87-base-pair reads could not distinguish some IMGT-functional V segments, including TRBV6-2 and TRBV6-3, those segments were excluded. Assigning TCR associations to individual alleles was difficult when HLA alleles, especially DR and DQ, strongly co-occurred. The classifier was reported to diagnose cytomegalovirus status with high specificity and sensitivity in both the original cohort and the validation cohort. A later analysis found that most CMV-associated TCR beta chains appeared HLA-restricted, with HLA associations seemingly driven largely by CMV exposure. A later analysis reported that several top co-occurrence clusters appeared linked to parvovirus B19, influenza, CMV and Epstein-Barr virus. According to a later analysis, TCR association rates differed among HLA loci, with DRB1 alleles showing the most associated TCRs and HLA-C alleles showing the fewest.

Turning to this clone: Its cognate antigen has yet to be identified. No clone much larger than this one lies a single base away; base qualities are absent.

To prepare the library, the immunoSEQ multiplex PCR assay was applied. A mixture of 60 forward primers for TCR Vbeta segments and 13 reverse primers for TCR Jbeta segments was used in the multiplex PCR. Amplification of the CDR3 region of rearranged TCR beta genes was performed with a multiplex PCR assay on genomic DNA. The amplified TCR beta libraries were sequenced on the Illumina HiSeq System as 87-base-pair reads. The published analysis was carried out like this. Across the 600 to 700 repertoires, a later analysis counted tens of millions of unique TCR beta chains, approximately 12 million of which were shared by at least two donors. A nearest-neighbor algorithm error-corrected the raw reads and collapsed the reads into unique sequences, merging closely related sequences to remove PCR and sequencing errors. CDR3 sequences were aligned to IMGT reference sequences to assign V, D and J gene segments. For a sequence to be retained, at least a six-nucleotide match to both a V gene segment and a J gene segment was required. A rearrangement counted as productive if the CDR3 had no stop codons and remained in frame with V and J, and every other rearrangement counted as non-productive. CDR3 was defined according to IMGT convention as the region running from the second conserved V-encoded cysteine to the conserved J-encoded phenylalanine. The earlier analysis of fewer than 750 of the donors excluded sequences that lacked an unambiguous match to a single V gene segment. An earlier analysis of about 590 of the donors classified V segments as functional when productive rearrangements were above 56.7% and as segregating when the standard deviation between donors was above 5%. A statistical classification framework was developed to diagnose cytomegalovirus status using the catalog of TCR beta chain sequences. In a later analysis, V and J genes were assigned by comparing TCR nucleotide sequences against IMGT/GENE-DB human TR gene sequences. A later analysis assigned CDR3 sequences and most-parsimonious VDJ recombination scenarios with the TCRdist pipeline. In a later analysis, every TCR beta chain was defined by the combination of its CDR3 amino acid sequence and its V-gene family, and reads without a unique V-gene family were dropped. To address suspected cross-contamination and a sequencing artifact, a later analysis removed 450 to 700 highly shared, low-generation-probability nucleotide sequences. A later analysis calculated a clonal expansion index for each public chain from normalized within-repertoire ranks of inferred template counts. A later analysis computed generation probabilities with a VDJ recombination model fitted to out-of-frame rearrangements, and checked the results against IGoR. In a later analysis, hypergeometric tests were used to score TCR-TCR, TCR-HLA and TCR-CMV co-occurrence, with a repertoire-size bias correction applied to TCR pairs. False discovery rates were estimated in a later analysis by permuting HLA or CMV assignments 20 times. In a later analysis, co-occurring TCRs were grouped using DBSCAN, and TCRdist sequence similarity was added for clustering within HLA-allele-positive subsets. Repertoires with fewer than 30,000 or more than 120,000 public chains, plus five repertoires with anomalous nucleotide sharing, were excluded from co-occurrence clustering. TCRdb retrieved this table from immuneACCESS and kept in-frame rearrangements only. Not all clones are present; in checked studies, unresolved V genes account for under half, and no reason is known for the remainder. Clone size and the V and J calls come from that table; the DNA yielded D and trimming. For this sample the table gives over 150,000 clones, of which roughly four fifths were detected only once. Clones ranked in the top ten supply 4.5% to 5.5% of the sample.

The cohort was made up of 500 to 850 healthy bone marrow donors. At the time of sampling, all cohort members were nominally healthy, though unrecorded immune exposures were likely present. The donor was CMV seronegative and belonged to the group of around 400 seronegative cohort members. Each donor provided a peripheral blood sample, and peripheral blood mononuclear cells were used for TCR beta sequencing. Genomic DNA extraction from the blood cell samples was performed with the Qiagen DNeasy Blood Extraction Kit. Its CDR3 holds 17 amino acids, cysteine through phenylalanine. Only the CDR3 DNA is retained, 51 bases long and in frame from the first base. V is cut by 4 bases and J by 6 bases, and the space between the germline ends is 24 bases.

This receptor was obtained from a young man in good health and CMV-seronegative. This chain joins TRBV5-3 to TRBJ2-3; TRBD2 is possibly the D segment (5 matching bases). TRBV5-3 is an ORF; its function is uncertain. The specimen sequenced was PBMCs. In nucleotides, the sequence is TGTGCCAGAAGCGACGCCTACCCAGCGGAAGAGCTGGATACGCAGTATTTT. It specifies CARSDAYPAEELDTQYF.